Listed below are T cell receptor beta chains from one sample, sequenced in a study of blood T cell repertoires in COVID-19. Assay used: immunoSEQ multiplex PCR; TCRdb lists only in-frame clones, some missing. There are about 260,000 clones in the sample; more than 70% occur only once, and more than 2% lies in the top ten. The sequencing sample was made of PBMCs or T cells enriched from blood (not recorded which). Receptor source: a woman aged 50 to 60 who had recovered from COVID-19. The CDR3 runs from the conserved cysteine through the conserved F or W. The D gene is left open where the match is weak. Size is omitted from some rows. Given values are once, few, many or a class for expanded clones.

>TRBJ1-1|TRBV11-2|once|TRBD1
TGTGCCAGCAGCTTCACAGGGGCGGTGAACACTGAAGCTTTCTTT
CASSFTGAVNTEAFF
>TRBJ2-5|TRBV6-5|-|TRBD1
TGTGCCAGCAGTTACCAGAGCACAGGGGAAGAGACCCAGTACTTC
CASSYQSTGEETQYF
>TRBJ2-7|TRBV28|-|TRBD2
TGTGCCAGCAGTTTATCGAAAACTAGCGTATACTTC
CASSLSKTSVYF
>TRBJ1-5|TRBV6-5|-|TRBD1
TGTGCCAGCAGGAGGACAGGGGAGAGCAATCAGCCCCAGCATTTT
CASRRTGESNQPQHF
>TRBJ2-7|TRBV4-3|-|TRBD2
TGCGCCAGCAGCCAGCACAGCGTACGTCTCGGGACTAGCGGGGGCAACTACGAGCAGTACTTC
CASSQHSVRLGTSGGNYEQYF
>TRBJ2-5|TRBV5-5|once|TRBD2
TGTGCCAGCAGACGAATGACTAGCGGGATCCAAGAGACCCAGTACTTC
CASRRMTSGIQETQYF
>TRBJ2-7|TRBV4-1|-|TRBD1
TGCGCCAGCAGCCACCCCGGACAGGTCTACGAGCAGTACTTC
CASSHPGQVYEQYF
>TRBJ1-2|TRBV12-3/TRBV12-4|-|-
TGTGCCAGCAGTCGGGACACTAAACCAATCTACACCTTC
CASSRDTKPIYTF
>TRBJ2-7|TRBV30|-|TRBD1
TGTGCCTGGAGTCGGGACAGGTCCTACGAGCAGTACTTC
CAWSRDRSYEQYF
>TRBJ1-2|TRBV5-6|-|TRBD1
TGTGCCAGCAGCCCCCCTGCAGGGGGCTATGGCTACACCTTC
CASSPPAGGYGYTF
>TRBJ2-3|TRBV18|-|-
TGTGCCAGCTCAAGGCTCTTAGCGAGTGGCACAGATACGCAGTATTTT
CASSRLLASGTDTQYF
>TRBJ2-5|TRBV13|-|-
TGTGCCAGCAGCCCGCGACGGGGCCAAGAGACCCAGTACTTC
CASSPRRGQETQYF
>TRBJ1-4|TRBV28|-|TRBD1
TGTGCCAGCAGGTATCAGGGGGCGTCCGATTTTGAAAAACTGTTTTTT
CASRYQGASDFEKLFF
>TRBJ1-2|TRBV6-5|-|-
TGTGCCAGCAGTTACTCTGGGGCAGGGTACTATGGCTACACCTTC
CASSYSGAGYYGYTF
>TRBJ1-2|TRBV6-5|-|-
TGTGCCAGCAGTCCGGGGGGGTACTATGGCTACACCTTC
CASSPGGYYGYTF
>TRBJ1-5|TRBV6-2/TRBV6-3|-|TRBD1
TGTGCCAGCAGTCCCCTGCTCGGGACAGGGGGCTCTCAGCCCCAGCATTTT
CASSPLLGTGGSQPQHF
>TRBJ2-5|TRBV19|-|-
TGTGCCAGTAGCCTCCGGTTTGGGACACAGTACCAAGAGACCCAGTACTTC
CASSLRFGTQYQETQYF
>TRBJ2-7|TRBV4-3|-|-
TGCGCCAGCAGCCAGGCTAGGGGCTCCTACGAGCAGTACTTC
CASSQARGSYEQYF
>TRBJ1-1|TRBV6-5|-|TRBD1
TGTGCCAGCAGTTTTAGCATGACAGGGAGTAGCACTGAAGCTTTCTTT
CASSFSMTGSSTEAFF
>TRBJ1-2|TRBV12-3/TRBV12-4|many|-
TGTGCCAGCAGCAATCAGGGGACGCGTGGCTACACCTTC
CASSNQGTRGYTF
>TRBJ2-5|TRBV7-2|-|-
TGTGCCAGCAGCTCCAGAGCGGAGACCCAGTACTTC
CASSSRAETQYF
>TRBJ1-1|TRBV5-4|-|-
TGTGCCAGCAGCCCCGCTCTAGGGGCTGAAGCTTTCTTT
CASSPALGAEAFF
>TRBJ1-6|TRBV7-2|-|-
TGTGCCAGCAGCTTAGCCGTGACAAGGTCACCCCTCCACTTT
CASSLAVTRSPLHF